These 18 T cell receptor beta chains originate from one sample sequenced in a study of T cells in localized non-small cell lung cancer. Some clones are missing from TCRdb's copy, which holds only in-frame ones; the method was immunoSEQ multiplex PCR. The sample lists some 80,000 clones; 70% to 90% were seen once. The specimen was peripheral blood, collected before any cancer treatment. These TCRs come from a man aged 35-75 years with stage I lung adenocarcinoma.

The genes are TRBV7-9 and TRBJ1-1; no reliable D call. V was trimmed by 4 bases and J by 3 bases, leaving 18 bases between them. The germline V gene encodes CDR1 SEHNR and CDR2 FQNEAQ (reference sequence). The CDR3 has 16 residues. The CDR3 region is CASSYYRASADTEAFF. For the CDR3, the DNA is TGTGCCAGCAGCTATTATCGGGCTAGTGCGGACACTGAAGCTTTCTTT.

The V and J genes are TRBV7-2 and TRBJ2-7; possibly TRBD1 for D (6 bases). The CDR3 runs to 14 residues. The germline CDR1 and CDR2 sequences are SGHTA and FQGNSA. Trimming stripped 5 bases from V and 6 bases from J, with 17 bases between. CDR3 sequence reads: CASSLGQKGGEQYF. The DNA for the CDR3 is TGTGCCAGCAGCCTGGGTCAGAAAGGGGGCGAGCAGTACTTC.

V is TRBV19 and J is TRBJ1-5, with 7 bases aligning to TRBD1. Germline V gives CDR1 LNHDA, CDR2 SQIVND (reference sequence). This CDR3 has 18 residues. V trimming: 0 bases; J trimming: 0 bases; junction bases outside the gene matches: 8. CDR3: CASSIDKIQGYSNQPQHF. The CDR3, as DNA: TGTGCCAGTAGTATAGACAAAATACAGGGGTATAGCAATCAGCCCCAGCATTTT.

The J gene is TRBJ1-5, the V gene TRBV7-8, with D hard to call. CDR1 and CDR2 from the germline V gene are SGHVS and FQNEAQ. V was pared by 0 bases and J by 3 bases, with 0 bases between. CDR3 length: 12 residues. CDR3 sequence reads: CASSLANQPQHF. The CDR3 bases are TGTGCCAGCAGCTTAGCCAATCAGCCCCAGCATTTT. Complete variable domain (other parts from reference TRBV7-8 and TRBJ1-5): GAGVSQSPRYKVAKRGQDVALRCDPISGHVSLFWYQQALGQGPEFLTYFQNEAQLDKSGLPSDRFFAERPEGSVSTLKIQRTQQEDSAVYLCASSLANQPQHFGDGTRLSIL.

This chain connects TRBV4-2 to TRBJ2-3; possibly TRBD2 for D (5 bases). From germline, CDR1 is LGHNA and CDR2 YNFKEQ. The CDR3 extends over 18 amino acids. V shed 2 bases and J shed 5 bases, with 23 bases lying between them. The CDR3: CASSQNEGAGLARDTQYF. The DNA of the CDR3 is TGTGCCAGCAGCCAAAATGAGGGAGCTGGGCTAGCTCGAGATACGCAGTATTTT.

In DNA, the CDR3 is TGCGCCAGCAGCTTTAGCAGTCTGTATGCAGATACGCAGTATTTT. Translating it yields CASSFSSLYADTQYF. The chain recombines TRBV5-1 with TRBJ2-3; D gene uncertain. Trimming shortened V by 2 bases and J by 4 bases, and 14 bases separated the two germline ends. The CDR3 consists of 15 residues. Germline assignment: CDR1 SGHRS and CDR2 YFSETQ.

Here the CDR3 reads CASGQGNSPLHF. In DNA form, the CDR3 reads TGTGCCAGCGGGCAGGGGAATTCACCCCTCCACTTT. The chain recombines TRBV6-6 with TRBJ1-6; a weak D match, TRBD1 (6 bases). Germline V gene lookup returns CDR1 MNHNY and CDR2 SVGAGI (reference sequence). This CDR3 is 12 amino acids long. The V end was cut by 8 bases, the J end by 7 bases, with 9 bases between.

This chain connects TRBV7-9 to TRBJ2-5; tentatively, D is TRBD1 (5 bases). The CDR3 is 14 residues long. Germline lookup yields CDR1 SEHNR and CDR2 FQNEAQ (reference sequence). The germline V and J ends were trimmed by 1 base and 3 bases, with 9 bases remaining between them. CDR3 nucleotide sequence: TGTGCCAGCAGCTTAGGTGCAGGGAAAGAGACCCAGTACTTC. Encoded protein: CASSLGAGKETQYF.

In its sample, this clone was seen a few times. V usage is TRBV9 and J usage is TRBJ1-4; D perhaps matches TRBD1 (5 bases). The ends were cut back, 1 base at V and 8 bases at J, with 15 bases in the middle. This CDR3 contains 15 residues. The V gene's germline CDR1 is SGDLS and CDR2 YYNGEE. The CDR3 reads CASSVMSGAHEKLFF. The CDR3, as DNA: TGTGCCAGCAGCGTAATGTCCGGGGCTCACGAAAAACTGTTTTTT.

The rearrangement uses TRBV7-3 and TRBJ2-1; D not certain. CDR1 is SGHTA, CDR2 FQGTGA, per germline. V was pared by 5 bases and J by 5 bases, with 13 bases between. CDR3 size: 14 residues. The CDR3 coding sequence is TGTGCCAGCAGCATTGGTAACAGCAACAATGAGCAGTTCTTC. This gives the protein CASSIGNSNNEQFF. The full variable domain, rest sourced from reference TRBV7-3 and TRBJ2-1, is GAGVSQTPSNKVTEKGKYVELRCDPISGHTALYWYRQSLGQGPEFLIYFQGTGAADDSGLPNDRFFAVRPEGSVSTLKIQRTERGDSAVYLCASSIGNSNNEQFFGPGTRLTVL.

The gene calls are TRBV5-4 and TRBJ2-2; D remains ambiguous. Looked up from germline, CDR1 is SGHNT and CDR2 is YYREEE (reference sequence). This CDR3 contains 15 residues. V dropped 4 bases and J dropped 3 bases, with 13 bases sitting between them. The CDR3 bases are TGTGCCAGCAGCATACCACCGTGGGACACCGGGGAGCTGTTTTTT. Its protein product is CASSIPPWDTGELFF.

The V call is TRBV11-1, the J call TRBJ1-3; 12 bases align to TRBD1. The trim removed 5 bases at V and 4 bases at J, leaving 3 bases unmatched. CDR3 length: 15 residues. Germline lookup yields CDR1 SGHAT and CDR2 FQDESV (reference sequence). DNA for the CDR3: TGTGCCAGCAGCGGGACAGGGGGCGAAGGAAACACCATATATTTT. Protein sequence: CASSGTGGEGNTIYF.

This chain joins TRBV27 and TRBJ2-1; TRBD1 agrees at 7 bases. Germline loops: CDR1 MNHEY, CDR2 SMNVEV (reference sequence). V was clipped by 2 bases and J by 1 base; unmatched bases: 2. CDR3 length: 15 residues. The CDR3 DNA sequence: TGTGCCAGCAGTTTAAAGGGGGCTTCCTACAATGAGCAGTTCTTC. The encoded protein is CASSLKGASYNEQFF.

This chain uses TRBV27 with TRBJ2-7; the match to TRBD1 covers 7 bases. V lost 4 bases to trimming and J lost 5 bases; unmatched junction nucleotides: 8. The germline CDR1 and CDR2 sequences are MNHEY and SMNVEV (reference sequence). The CDR3 consists of 14 residues. The CDR3 sequence: CASSSTRDSNEQYF. CDR3 nucleotide sequence: TGTGCCAGCAGTTCCACCCGGGACAGCAACGAGCAGTACTTC.

The chain combines TRBV9 with TRBJ2-7, with no clear D. CDR3 size: 15 residues. Germline V gene lookup returns CDR1 SGDLS and CDR2 YYNGEE. The ends were cut back, 0 bases at V and 0 bases at J, with 10 bases in the middle. DNA for the CDR3: TGTGCCAGCAGCGTAGGCGGTGCAGACTCCTACGAGCAGTACTTC. Translating it yields CASSVGGADSYEQYF.

This clone showed up just once. The rearrangement uses TRBV28 and TRBJ1-5; 8 bases fit TRBD1. This CDR3 spans 16 amino acids. The V gene's germline CDR1 is MDHEN and CDR2 SYDVKM. J lost 2 bases, V lost 5 bases, and 8 bases had no gene match. This CDR3 reads CASSGHMTGGNQPQHF. The CDR3 bases are TGTGCCAGCAGTGGACATATGACAGGGGGCAATCAGCCCCAGCATTTT.

This clone was seen just once. The chain combines TRBV28 with TRBJ1-2; D is ambiguous. This CDR3 has 10 residues. V lost 4 bases and J 9 bases, leaving 6 bases between the germline ends. Germline V gene sequence: CDR1 MDHEN, CDR2 SYDVKM. The CDR3 DNA follows: TGTGCCAGCAGTTCAAACAGCTACACCTTC. It encodes CASSSNSYTF.

The rearrangement links TRBV28 to TRBJ2-1; no clear D. The germline gives CDR1 MDHEN, CDR2 SYDVKM. Trimming took 8 bases from V and 9 from J, leaving 14 bases between them. The CDR3 consists of 12 residues. The chain's CDR3 is CASGFVGFEQFF. In DNA, the CDR3 is TGTGCCAGCGGCTTTGTTGGCTTTGAGCAGTTCTTC.